The clone carrying this T cell receptor beta chain was recorded many times. The CDR3 has 15 amino acids. Between the trimmed V and J ends, which lost 0 bases and 1 base, there was a span of 10 bases. Germline V gene lookup returns CDR1 DFQATT and CDR2 SNEGSKA (reference sequence). As the template, RNA transcripts were used to amplify TCR beta CDR3 regions. RT-PCR with HTBI primers came first, then second-round multiplex PCR. TCRdb analysed the multiplex PCR reads with MiXCR anew, one entry per CDR3 protein. This sample has about 220,000 distinct CDR3 sequences, with 20% to 25% found just once. The data stem from a study of Graves' ophthalmopathy and Graves' hyperthyroidism.

The specimen was peripheral blood. The V and J genes are TRBV20-1 and TRBJ1-3; D is undetermined. The TCR comes from a woman in her forties or fifties with Graves' ophthalmopathy. CDR3 protein: CSARDTADSGNTIYF. In nucleotides, the CDR3 is TGCAGTGCTAGAGATACGGCGGATTCTGGAAACACCATATATTTT.